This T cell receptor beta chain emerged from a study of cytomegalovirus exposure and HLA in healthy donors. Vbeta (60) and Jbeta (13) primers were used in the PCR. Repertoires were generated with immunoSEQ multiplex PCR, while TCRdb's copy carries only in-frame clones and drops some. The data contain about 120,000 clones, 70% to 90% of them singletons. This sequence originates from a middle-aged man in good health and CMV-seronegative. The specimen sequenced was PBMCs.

The chain's CDR3 is CASTQDTDTQYF. The CDR3 DNA sequence: TGTGCCAGCACACAGGACACAGATACGCAGTATTTT. The rearrangement joins TRBV6-6 to TRBJ2-3; perhaps TRBD1 as D (5 bases). CDR3 length: 12 amino acids. Germline V CDR1 and CDR2: MNHNY, SVGAGI (reference sequence). V was trimmed by 7 bases and J by 2 bases, leaving 7 bases between them.